The 11 T cell receptor beta chains given below trace back to one sample, sequenced in a study of PD-L1 blockade in urothelial cancer (dated 2017 in TCRdb). What the time point label conveys for this sample: pretreatment peripheral blood. Library preparation used the immunoSEQ multiplex PCR assay. TCRdb retrieved this table from immuneACCESS and kept in-frame rearrangements only. Not all clones are present; in checked studies, unresolved V genes account for under half, and no reason is known for the remainder. This sample holds fewer than 85,000 clones; roughly 84% were observed only once. The ten largest clones add up to around a tenth of the sample. Here the sequenced sample was PBMCs, taken around atezolizumab (anti-PD-L1) treatment. These receptors all stem from a woman between 65 and 79 years old with urothelial cancer.

The chain combines TRBV2 with TRBJ2-7, with 9 positions matching TRBD1. This CDR3 is built from 14 residues. Trimming cost V 5 bases and J 7 bases; bases outside gene matches: 9. Germline V gene data show CDR1 as SNHLY and CDR2 as FYNNEI. The CDR3 DNA reads TGTGCCAGCAGTATGGGGAGACAGGGGGTTGAGCAGTACTTC. The encoded protein is CASSMGRQGVEQYF.

The chain links TRBV11-1 to TRBJ1-4, with 9 positions matching TRBD1. The germline V gene has CDR1 SGHAT and CDR2 FQDESV (reference sequence). Germline trimming cut 5 bases from V and 8 bases from J; bases unmatched to any gene: 6. The CDR3 is 14 residues long. DNA of the CDR3: TGTGCCAGCAGCACCACAGGGGGCCGGGAAAAACTGTTTTTT. Translated, it gives CASSTTGGREKLFF. The full variable domain, with the rest looked up from reference TRBV11-1 and TRBJ1-4, is EAEVAQSPRYKITEKSQAVAFWCDPISGHATLYWYRQILGQGPELLVQFQDESVVDDSQLPKDRFSAERLKGVDSTLKIQPAELGDSAMYLCASSTTGGREKLFFGSGTQLSVL.

The chain has TRBV9 and TRBJ1-1; D is ambiguous. Germline CDR1 SGDLS, CDR2 YYNGEE. The length of the CDR3 is 15 residues. V was shortened by 0 bases and J by 4 bases, with 13 bases between the two germline ends. The chain's CDR3 is CASSVGARESTEAFF. CDR3 coding DNA: TGTGCCAGCAGCGTAGGTGCCCGGGAGAGCACTGAAGCTTTCTTT.

The chain combines TRBV10-3 with TRBJ2-7, with 8 bases matching TRBD2. The V and J ends lost 4 bases and 2 bases, in that order; junction bases with no gene match: 1. The CDR3 runs to 13 residues. Germline V gene lookup returns CDR1 ENHRY and CDR2 SYGVKD. The CDR3 spells CAISVAGPYEQYF. For the CDR3, the DNA is TGTGCCATCAGTGTAGCGGGACCCTACGAGCAGTACTTC.

The V gene is TRBV4-2, the J gene TRBJ1-2; weak D call: TRBD1 (5 bases). The CDR3 spans 16 residues. The V gene lost 0 bases and the J gene lost 1 base, with 12 bases spanning the gap. Germline V gene lookup returns CDR1 LGHNA and CDR2 YNFKEQ. The CDR3 bases are TGTGCCAGCAGCCAAGATGCGGGACCGATTAACTATGGCTACACCTTC. Amino acids: CASSQDAGPINYGYTF.

This clone has only a few counts. The rearrangement joins TRBV28 to TRBJ2-7, with TRBD2 matching 7 bases. CDR1 MDHEN and CDR2 SYDVKM come from the germline V gene. The J segment lost 7 bases and the V segment lost 2 bases, leaving 11 bases of the junction unmatched. CDR3 length equals 15 residues. In DNA form, the CDR3 reads TGTGCCAGCAGTTTACCCGTAGGTAGCGGGCGGGAGCAGTACTTC. Translating gives CASSLPVGSGREQYF.

The chain has TRBV30 and TRBJ2-7; D is unclear. Germline values: CDR1 GTSNPN, CDR2 SVGIG (reference sequence). Trimming took off 5 bases at V and 6 bases at J, with 14 bases between the two ends. The CDR3 totals 12 residues. Written as DNA, the CDR3 is TGTGCCTGGCGAATACCCGGTCGCGAGCAGTACTTC. This sequence encodes CAWRIPGREQYF.

This sequence joins TRBV7-8 and TRBJ1-5; TRBD1 aligns across 7 bases. The CDR3 is made up of 16 amino acids. CDR1 is SGHVS, CDR2 FQNEAQ, per germline. J lost 7 bases, V lost 3 bases, and 12 bases had no gene match. In DNA, the CDR3 is TGTGCCAGCAGCTTCGGAGGGGACAGACGGATGCAGCCCCAGCATTTT. It is translated as CASSFGGDRRMQPQHF.

The chain combines TRBV2 with TRBJ1-5, with a tentative D call TRBD1 (5 bases). Trimming shortened V by 1 base and J by 2 bases, and 9 bases separated the two germline ends. CDR3 size: 15 residues. Per germline, CDR1 SNHLY and CDR2 FYNNEI. For the CDR3, the DNA is TGTGCCAGCAGTGAAGGCAGGGTGGGCAATCAGCCCCAGCATTTT. This sequence encodes CASSEGRVGNQPQHF.

This clone has just one count. V is TRBV5-1 and J is TRBJ2-7; TRBD2 aligns across 10 bases. V lost 0 bases to trimming and J lost 3 bases; unmatched junction nucleotides: 3. CDR3 size: 15 residues. The germline gives CDR1 SGHRS, CDR2 YFSETQ. DNA for the CDR3: TGCGCCAGCAGCTTGGCTAGCGGGAGTGGCTACGAGCAGTACTTC. It yields the protein CASSLASGSGYEQYF. Filled out from reference TRBV5-1 and TRBJ2-7, the complete variable domain reads KAGVTQTPRYLIKTRGQQVTLSCSPISGHRSVSWYQQTPGQGLQFLFEYFSETQRNKGNFPGRFSGRQFSNSRSEMNVSTLELGDSALYLCASSLASGSGYEQYFGPGTRLTVT.

This chain links TRBV10-3 with TRBJ1-1; TRBD1 matches at 8 bases. CDR3 length: 12 residues. CDR1 and CDR2 from the germline V gene are ENHRY and SYGVKD. Unmatched junction bases numbered 4, after V lost 4 bases and J lost 9 bases. DNA for the CDR3: TGTGCCATCAGTGCCTCCAGGGGGCAAGCTTTCTTT. Encoded protein: CAISASRGQAFF.